Listed below are T cell receptor beta chains from one sample, sequenced in a study of shared clonotypes between healthy human individuals. The protocol was immunoSEQ multiplex PCR, while the TCRdb copy is restricted to in-frame clones and leaves out a portion. The sample includes about 1.1 million clones, approximately 77% of them seen just once. The sequencing input was memory CD4+ T cells from PBMCs. Every receptor here comes from a man aged 18 to 29 in good health. Some clones in this sample may be carry-over from other donors' samples. Each CDR3 is given with its conserved first and last residue. Each record gives: V gene, J gene, clone size, D gene, CDR3 DNA, CDR3 protein. A D gene is named only where the DNA matches it firmly. A clone size is listed for some rows: how often the clone was seen (once, few, many), or a class if it is expanded.

TRBV15,TRBJ2-2,-,-,TGTGCCACTACCTTTGGACGGAACACCGGGGAGCTGTTTTTT,CATTFGRNTGELFF
TRBV15,TRBJ1-4,-,-,TGTGCCACCAGCAGAATGGGGGGGCCGGGTGAAAAACTGTTTTTT,CATSRMGGPGEKLFF
TRBV30,TRBJ1-1,-,TRBD1,TGTGCCTGGAGTGAAGGGGGCTGGAACACTGAAGCTTTCTTT,CAWSEGGWNTEAFF
TRBV2,TRBJ1-1,-,TRBD1,TGTGCCAGCGGGACAGGAAGGGGCACTGAAGCTTTCTTT,CASGTGRGTEAFF
TRBV11-3,TRBJ2-3,-,-,TGTGCCAGCAGCACGACTTTAGGCGATACGCAGTATTTT,CASSTTLGDTQYF
TRBV7-9,TRBJ2-3,-,-,TGTGCCAGCAGCTTCACGGGGGACTCGGCGCAGTATTTT,CASSFTGDSAQYF
TRBV7-2,TRBJ2-3,few,-,TGTGCCAGCCGGGCCCTTCGGGATACGCAGTATTTT,CASRALRDTQYF
TRBV5-1,TRBJ1-1,-,TRBD1,TGCGCCAGCGGGACAGAACCCATGAACACTGAAGCTTTCTTT,CASGTEPMNTEAFF
TRBV25-1,TRBJ1-4,-,TRBD1,TGTGCCAGCAGTGAATATAACGGAAACAGGGGGGAAAAACTGTTTTTT,CASSEYNGNRGEKLFF
TRBV5-8,TRBJ1-2,-,-,TGTGCCAGCAGCTGGACCACATCCAGGGGAGGCTACACCTTC,CASSWTTSRGGYTF
TRBV30,TRBJ2-1,-,-,TGTGCCTGGACCAGGCTAATACAGTACAATGAGCAGTTCTTC,CAWTRLIQYNEQFF
TRBV6-1,TRBJ1-1,once,-,TGTGCCAGCAGTGAACGGTACGGGTTGAACACTGAAGCTTTCTTT,CASSERYGLNTEAFF
TRBV11-2,TRBJ2-5,-,-,TGTGCCAGCAGCTCCAGGGGAGGAGAGACCCAGTACTTC,CASSSRGGETQYF
TRBV28,TRBJ2-2,-,-,TGTGCCAGCAGCCCAAACACCGGGGAGCTGTTTTTT,CASSPNTGELFF
TRBV7-8,TRBJ2-7,-,-,TGTGCCAGCAGCCTGAGGGACACAACCTACGAGCAGTACTTC,CASSLRDTTYEQYF
TRBV7-9,TRBJ2-5,-,TRBD2,TGTGCCAGCAGCTTAGTAGTTACTAGCGGGAAAGAGACCCAGTACTTC,CASSLVVTSGKETQYF
TRBV7-9,TRBJ2-7,-,-,TGTGCCAGCAGCCCACAGGGGGGGACCTCCTACGAGCAGTACTTC,CASSPQGGTSYEQYF
TRBV7-3,TRBJ1-5,-,-,TGTGCCAGCAACCTACGACCCTCCGTAGTTCAGCCCCAGCATTTT,CASNLRPSVVQPQHF
TRBV19,TRBJ1-2,-,-,TGTGCCAGTAAGGGCAGGCGTTTGGGCTACACCTTC,CASKGRRLGYTF
TRBV6-6,TRBJ1-5,-,TRBD1,TGTGCCAGCGTACCCAACAGGGGGCGAGAGCCCCAGCATTTT,CASVPNRGREPQHF
TRBV2,TRBJ1-1,-,TRBD1,TGTGCCAGCAGTGAAATCGGTCAGGGGGCCGCTGAAGCTTTCTTT,CASSEIGQGAAEAFF
TRBV28,TRBJ1-5,many,TRBD1,TGTGCCAGCAGTCCTCTCCGTGACAGGGGGCACGGACAGCCCCAGCATTTT,CASSPLRDRGHGQPQHF
TRBV9,TRBJ2-3,-,-,TGTGCCAGCAGCGTAGAGGGGGTCACAGATACGCAGTATTTT,CASSVEGVTDTQYF
TRBV25-1,TRBJ2-7,-,-,TGTGCCAGCAGTGATAGGGTTCGGGAGAGTAGGCACGAGCAGTACTTC,CASSDRVRESRHEQYF
TRBV4-3,TRBJ1-2,-,-,TGCGCCATCAGCCAAGATCCGTGGGGGAACTATGGCTACACCTTC,CAISQDPWGNYGYTF
TRBV27,TRBJ2-1,-,-,TGTGCCAGCAGCTTCAATGGATTTTACAATGAGCAGTTCTTC,CASSFNGFYNEQFF
TRBV7-3,TRBJ2-1,few,-,TGTGCCAGCAGCTTAAACGGTAATGAGCAGTTCTTC,CASSLNGNEQFF
TRBV5-1,TRBJ2-2,-,-,TGCGCCAGCAGCTTGGTCAGGTCAGACACCGGGGAGCTGTTTTTT,CASSLVRSDTGELFF